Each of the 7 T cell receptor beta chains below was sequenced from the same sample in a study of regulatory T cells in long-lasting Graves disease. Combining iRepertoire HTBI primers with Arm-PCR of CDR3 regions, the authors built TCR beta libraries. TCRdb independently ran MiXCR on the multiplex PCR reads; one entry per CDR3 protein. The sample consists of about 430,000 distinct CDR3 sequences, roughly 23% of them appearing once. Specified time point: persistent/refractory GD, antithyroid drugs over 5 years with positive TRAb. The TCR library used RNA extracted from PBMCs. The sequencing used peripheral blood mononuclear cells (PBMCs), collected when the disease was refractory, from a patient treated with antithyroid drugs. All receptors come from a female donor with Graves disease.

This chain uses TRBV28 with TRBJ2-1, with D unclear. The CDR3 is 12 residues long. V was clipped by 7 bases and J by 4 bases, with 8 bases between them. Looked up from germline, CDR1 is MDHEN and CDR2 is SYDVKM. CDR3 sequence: CASTARYNEQFF. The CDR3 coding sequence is TGTGCCAGCACGGCTCGGTACAATGAGCAGTTCTTC.

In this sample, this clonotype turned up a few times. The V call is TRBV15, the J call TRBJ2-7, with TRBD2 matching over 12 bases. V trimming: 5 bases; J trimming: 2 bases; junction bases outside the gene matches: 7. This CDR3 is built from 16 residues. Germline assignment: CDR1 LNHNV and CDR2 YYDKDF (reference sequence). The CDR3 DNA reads TGTGCCACCAGCGACCGGGGACTAGCGGGCCCCTACGAGCAGTACTTC. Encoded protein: CATSDRGLAGPYEQYF.

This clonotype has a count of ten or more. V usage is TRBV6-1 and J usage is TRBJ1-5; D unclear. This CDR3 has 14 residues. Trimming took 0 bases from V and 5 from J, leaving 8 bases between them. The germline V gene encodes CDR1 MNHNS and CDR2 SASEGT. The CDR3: CASSEAVFDQPQHF. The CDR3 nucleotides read TGTGCCAGCAGTGAAGCCGTCTTTGATCAGCCCCAGCATTTT.

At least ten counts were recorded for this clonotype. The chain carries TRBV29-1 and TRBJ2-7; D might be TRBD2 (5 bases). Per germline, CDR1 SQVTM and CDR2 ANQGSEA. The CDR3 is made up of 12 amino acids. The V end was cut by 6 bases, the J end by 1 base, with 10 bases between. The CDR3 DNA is TGCAGCGTCGGGATGGGTTCCTACGAGCAGTACTTC. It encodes CSVGMGSYEQYF.

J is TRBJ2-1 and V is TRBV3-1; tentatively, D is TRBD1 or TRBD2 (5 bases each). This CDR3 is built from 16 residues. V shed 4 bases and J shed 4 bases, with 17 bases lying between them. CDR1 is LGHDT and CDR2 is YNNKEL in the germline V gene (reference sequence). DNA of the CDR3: TGTGCCAGCAGCCCTGGACTGGGGCTGAAGTACAATGAGCAGTTCTTC. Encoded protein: CASSPGLGLKYNEQFF.

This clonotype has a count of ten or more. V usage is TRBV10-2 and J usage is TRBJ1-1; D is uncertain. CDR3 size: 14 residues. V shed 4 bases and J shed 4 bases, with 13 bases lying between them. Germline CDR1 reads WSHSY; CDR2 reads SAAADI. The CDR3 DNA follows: TGCGCCAGCAGTGTAGGGTTTGATGCCACTGAAGCTTTCTTT. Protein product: CASSVGFDATEAFF.

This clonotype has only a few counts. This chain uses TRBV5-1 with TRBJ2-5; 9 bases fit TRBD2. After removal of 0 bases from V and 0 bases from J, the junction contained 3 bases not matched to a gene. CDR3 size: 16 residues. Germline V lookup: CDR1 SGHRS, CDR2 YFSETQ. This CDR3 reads CASSLEASGNQETQYF. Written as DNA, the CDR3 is TGCGCCAGCAGCTTGGAGGCTAGCGGGAACCAAGAGACCCAGTACTTC.